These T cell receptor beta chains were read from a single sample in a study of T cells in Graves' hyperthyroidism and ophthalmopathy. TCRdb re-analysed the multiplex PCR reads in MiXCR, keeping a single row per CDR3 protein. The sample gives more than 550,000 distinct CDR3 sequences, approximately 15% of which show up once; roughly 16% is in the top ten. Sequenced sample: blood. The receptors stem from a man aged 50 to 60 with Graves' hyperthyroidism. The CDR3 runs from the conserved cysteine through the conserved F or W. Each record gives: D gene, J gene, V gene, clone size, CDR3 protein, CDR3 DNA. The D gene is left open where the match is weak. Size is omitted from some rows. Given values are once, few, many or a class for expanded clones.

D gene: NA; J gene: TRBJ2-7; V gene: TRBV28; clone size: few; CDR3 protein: CASSLPRTQFYEQYF; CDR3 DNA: TGTGCCAGCAGTCTCCCCCGGACACAATTTTACGAGCAGTACTTC
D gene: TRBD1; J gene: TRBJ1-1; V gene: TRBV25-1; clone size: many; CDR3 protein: CASSGGTGWVTEAFF; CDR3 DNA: TGTGCCAGCAGTGGAGGGACAGGGTGGGTCACTGAAGCTTTCTTT
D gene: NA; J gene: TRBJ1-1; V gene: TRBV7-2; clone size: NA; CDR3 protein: CASSLELNTEASF; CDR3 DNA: TGTGCCAGCAGCTTAGAGTTGAACACTGAAGCTTCCTTT
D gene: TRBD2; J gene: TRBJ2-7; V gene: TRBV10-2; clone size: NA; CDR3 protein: CASKPAGGNYEQYF; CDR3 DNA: TGCGCCAGCAAACCAGCGGGAGGGAACTACGAGCAGTACTTC
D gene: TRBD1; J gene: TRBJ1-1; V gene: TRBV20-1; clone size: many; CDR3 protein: CSATGQENTEAFF; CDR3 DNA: TGCAGTGCTACCGGACAGGAGAACACTGAAGCTTTCTTT
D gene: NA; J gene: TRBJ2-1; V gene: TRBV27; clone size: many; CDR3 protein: CASSPRFNEQFF; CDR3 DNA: TGTGCCAGCAGTCCCCGTTTCAATGAGCAGTTCTTC
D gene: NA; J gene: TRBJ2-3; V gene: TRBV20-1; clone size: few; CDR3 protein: CSAKRSSTDTQYF; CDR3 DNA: TGCAGTGCTAAGAGATCTAGCACAGATACGCAGTATTTT
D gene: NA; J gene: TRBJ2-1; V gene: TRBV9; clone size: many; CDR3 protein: CASSVANNEQFF; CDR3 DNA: TGTGCCAGCAGCGTAGCAAACAATGAGCAGTTCTTC
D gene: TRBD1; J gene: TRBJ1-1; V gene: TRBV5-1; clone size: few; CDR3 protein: CASTPGQGGMNTEAFF; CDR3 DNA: TGCGCCAGTACCCCCGGACAGGGTGGAATGAACACTGAAGCTTTCTTT
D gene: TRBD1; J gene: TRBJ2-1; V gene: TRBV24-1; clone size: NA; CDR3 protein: CATSDPTGTGENEQFF; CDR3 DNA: TGTGCCACCAGTGATCCGACCGGGACAGGGGAGAATGAGCAGTTCTTC
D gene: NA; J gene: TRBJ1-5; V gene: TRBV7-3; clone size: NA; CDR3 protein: CASSLGGREQPQHF; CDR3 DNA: TGTGCCAGCAGCTTGGGGGGGCGGGAGCAGCCCCAGCATTTT
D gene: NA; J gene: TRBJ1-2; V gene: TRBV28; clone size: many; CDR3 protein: CASLTGGGGYGYTF; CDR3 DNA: TGTGCCAGCCTTACAGGCGGGGGGGGGTATGGCTACACCTTC
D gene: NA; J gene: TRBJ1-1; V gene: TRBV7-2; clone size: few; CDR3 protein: CASSFKFANTEAFF; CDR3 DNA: TGTGCCAGCAGCTTTAAATTTGCGAACACTGAAGCTTTCTTT
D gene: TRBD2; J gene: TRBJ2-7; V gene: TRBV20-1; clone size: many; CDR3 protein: CSAGGTSVYEQYF; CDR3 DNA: TGCAGTGCTGGGGGGACTAGCGTCTACGAGCAGTACTTC
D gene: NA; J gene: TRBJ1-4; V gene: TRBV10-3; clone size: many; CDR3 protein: CAISDGGVRANEKLFF; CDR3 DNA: TGTGCCATCAGTGATGGGGGAGTGAGGGCTAATGAAAAACTGTTTTTT
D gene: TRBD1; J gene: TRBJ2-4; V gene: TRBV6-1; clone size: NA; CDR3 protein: CASSGQGNIQYF; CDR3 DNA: TGTGCCAGCAGTGGACAGGGAAACATTCAGTACTTC
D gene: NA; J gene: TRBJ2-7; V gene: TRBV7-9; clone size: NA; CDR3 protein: CASSSTSTSYEQYF; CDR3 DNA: TGTGCCAGCAGCTCCACTTCGACCTCCTACGAGCAGTACTTC
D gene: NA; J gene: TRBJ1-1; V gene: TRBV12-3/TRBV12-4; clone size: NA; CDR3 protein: CASSLLGMARMNTEAFF; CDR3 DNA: TGTGCCAGCAGTTTACTTGGTATGGCTCGGATGAACACTGAAGCTTTCTTT
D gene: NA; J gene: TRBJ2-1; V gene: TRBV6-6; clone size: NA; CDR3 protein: CASSYSVAMDEQFF; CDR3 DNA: TGTGCCAGCAGTTACTCGGTAGCCATGGATGAGCAGTTCTTC
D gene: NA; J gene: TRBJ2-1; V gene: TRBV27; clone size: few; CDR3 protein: CASRGDWKSSYNEQFF; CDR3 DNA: TGTGCCAGCAGGGGGGACTGGAAGAGCTCCTACAATGAGCAGTTCTTC
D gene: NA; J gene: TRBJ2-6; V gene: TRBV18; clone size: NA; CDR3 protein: CASSPIRTGGSGANVLTF; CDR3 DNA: TGTGCCAGCTCACCCATACGGACCGGCGGGTCTGGGGCCAACGTCCTGACTTTC
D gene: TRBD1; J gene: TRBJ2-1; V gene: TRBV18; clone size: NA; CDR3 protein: CASSRETGVYNEQFF; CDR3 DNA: TGTGCCAGCTCACGGGAGACAGGGGTCTACAATGAGCAGTTCTTC
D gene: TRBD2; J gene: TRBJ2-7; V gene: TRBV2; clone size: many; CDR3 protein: CASIAGGKYEQYF; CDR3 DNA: TGTGCCAGCATCGCGGGAGGGAAATACGAGCAGTACTTC
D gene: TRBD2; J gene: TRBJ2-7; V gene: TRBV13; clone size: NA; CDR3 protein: CASSPRTSGRSGEQYF; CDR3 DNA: TGTGCCAGCAGCCCGAGGACTAGCGGGAGATCGGGAGAGCAGTACTTC
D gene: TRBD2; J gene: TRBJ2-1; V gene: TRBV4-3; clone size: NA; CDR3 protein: CASSQEAIIAGGPDEQFF; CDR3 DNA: TGCGCCAGCAGCCAAGAGGCAATTATAGCGGGAGGGCCCGATGAGCAGTTCTTC
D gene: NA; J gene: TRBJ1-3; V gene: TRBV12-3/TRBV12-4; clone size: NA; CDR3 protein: CASSSPRLSSGRYSGNTIYF; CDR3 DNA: TGTGCCAGCAGTTCCCCGAGACTTTCGTCCGGGCGGTACTCTGGAAACACCATATATTTT
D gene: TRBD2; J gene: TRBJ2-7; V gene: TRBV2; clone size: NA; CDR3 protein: CASSAGLAGGRPTYEQYF; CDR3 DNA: TGTGCCAGCAGCGCGGGACTAGCGGGAGGCCGACCAACCTACGAGCAGTACTTC
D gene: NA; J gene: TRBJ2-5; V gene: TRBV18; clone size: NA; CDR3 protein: CASSPGSSETQYF; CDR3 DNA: TGCGCCAGCAGCCCCGGGTCTTCCGAGACCCAGTACTTC
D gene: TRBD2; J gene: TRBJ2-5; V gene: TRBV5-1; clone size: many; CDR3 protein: CASSLSGRAEETQYF; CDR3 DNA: TGCGCCAGCAGCCTTAGCGGGAGGGCCGAAGAGACCCAGTACTTC
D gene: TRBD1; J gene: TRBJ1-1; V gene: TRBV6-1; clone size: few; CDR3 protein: CASTLGGDRRTFF; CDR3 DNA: TGTGCCAGCACCTTAGGGGGGGACAGGAGAACTTTCTTT
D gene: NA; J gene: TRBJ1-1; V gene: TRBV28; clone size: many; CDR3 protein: CASERLMGLNTEAFF; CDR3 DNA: TGTGCCAGCGAGAGACTCATGGGGTTAAACACTGAAGCTTTCTTT
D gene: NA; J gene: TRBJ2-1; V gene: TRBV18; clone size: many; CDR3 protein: CASSPPVVGEQFF; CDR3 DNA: TGTGCCAGCTCACCACCGGTAGTAGGTGAGCAGTTCTTC
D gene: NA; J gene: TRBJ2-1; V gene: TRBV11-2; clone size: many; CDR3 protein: CASSLESGRYNEQFF; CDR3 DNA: TGTGCCAGCAGCTTAGAATCTGGGCGCTACAATGAGCAGTTCTTC
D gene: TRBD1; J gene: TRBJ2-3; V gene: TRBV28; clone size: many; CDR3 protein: CASTPQGQGAGTDTQYF; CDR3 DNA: TGTGCCAGCACCCCCCAGGGACAGGGAGCTGGAACAGATACGCAGTATTTT
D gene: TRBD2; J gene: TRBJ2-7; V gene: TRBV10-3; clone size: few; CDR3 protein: CAISSVAGSLYEQYF; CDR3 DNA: TGTGCCATCAGTAGCGTAGCGGGAAGCTTATACGAGCAGTACTTC
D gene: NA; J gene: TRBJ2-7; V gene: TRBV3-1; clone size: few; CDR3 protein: CASSGQFKGQYF; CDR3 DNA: TGTGCCAGCAGCGGACAGTTTAAGGGGCAGTACTTC
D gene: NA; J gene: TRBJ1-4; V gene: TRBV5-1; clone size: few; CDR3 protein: CASSLAFGADEKLFF; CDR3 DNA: TGCGCCAGCAGCTTGGCCTTTGGGGCAGATGAAAAACTGTTTTTT
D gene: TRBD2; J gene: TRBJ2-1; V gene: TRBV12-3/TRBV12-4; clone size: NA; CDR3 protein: CASSLALREGAEQFF; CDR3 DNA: TGTGCCAGCAGTTTAGCGCTCCGGGAGGGAGCTGAGCAGTTCTTC
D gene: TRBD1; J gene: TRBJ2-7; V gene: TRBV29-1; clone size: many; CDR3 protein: CSVEDAGQASYEQYF; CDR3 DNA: TGCAGCGTTGAAGATGCCGGACAGGCCTCCTACGAGCAGTACTTC
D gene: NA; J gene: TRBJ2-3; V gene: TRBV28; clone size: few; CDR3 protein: CASSFSHTDTQYF; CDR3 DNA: TGTGCCAGCAGTTTTTCCCATACGGATACGCAGTATTTT
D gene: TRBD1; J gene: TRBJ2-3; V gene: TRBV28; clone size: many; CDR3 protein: CASRPTGGGTDTQYF; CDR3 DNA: TGTGCCAGCAGGCCCACAGGGGGCGGCACAGATACGCAGTATTTT
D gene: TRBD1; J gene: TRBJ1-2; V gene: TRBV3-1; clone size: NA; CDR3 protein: CASSQRQGGGYTF; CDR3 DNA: TGTGCCAGCAGCCAGCGACAGGGTGGAGGCTACACCTTC
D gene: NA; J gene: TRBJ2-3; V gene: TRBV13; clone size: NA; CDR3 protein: CASSLAGYGDTQYF; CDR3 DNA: TGTGCCAGCAGCTTAGCGGGATATGGAGATACGCAGTATTTT
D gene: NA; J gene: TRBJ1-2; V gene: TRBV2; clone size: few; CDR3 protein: CASMPQGYNYGYTF; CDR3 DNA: TGTGCCAGCATGCCCCAGGGCTATAACTATGGCTACACCTTC
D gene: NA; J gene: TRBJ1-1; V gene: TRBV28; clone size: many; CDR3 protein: CASSFTGPPGTEAFF; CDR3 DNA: TGTGCCAGCAGTTTCACAGGGCCTCCAGGCACTGAAGCTTTCTTT
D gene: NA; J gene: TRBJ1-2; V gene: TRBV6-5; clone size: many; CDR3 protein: CASSYSGRRAGYTF; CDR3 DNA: TGTGCCAGCAGTTACTCTGGTAGGCGGGCAGGCTACACCTTC
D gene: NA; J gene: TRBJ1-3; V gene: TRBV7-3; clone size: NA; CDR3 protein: CASSLGAFGNTIYF; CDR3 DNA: TGTGCCAGCAGCTTGGGGGCTTTCGGAAACACCATATATTTT
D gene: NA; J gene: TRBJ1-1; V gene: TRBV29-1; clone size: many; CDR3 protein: CSVQTPWNTEAFF; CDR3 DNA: TGCAGCGTTCAGACCCCCTGGAACACTGAAGCTTTCTTT
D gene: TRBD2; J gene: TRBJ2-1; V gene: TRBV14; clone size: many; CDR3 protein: CASSQVSGTSSYNEQFF; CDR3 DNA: TGTGCCAGCAGCCAGGTCTCTGGGACTAGCTCCTACAATGAGCAGTTCTTC
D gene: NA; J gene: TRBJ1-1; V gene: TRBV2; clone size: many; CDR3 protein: CASFQGRNTEAFF; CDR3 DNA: TGTGCCAGTTTTCAGGGCAGGAACACTGAAGCTTTCTTT
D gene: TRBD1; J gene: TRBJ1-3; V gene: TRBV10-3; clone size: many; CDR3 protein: CAIRDRGAGNTIYF; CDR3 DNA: TGTGCCATCCGGGACAGGGGCGCTGGAAACACCATATATTTT
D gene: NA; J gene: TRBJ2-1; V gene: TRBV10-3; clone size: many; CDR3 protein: CAISDQTRDNEQFF; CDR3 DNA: TGTGCCATCAGTGACCAAACCCGCGACAATGAGCAGTTCTTC
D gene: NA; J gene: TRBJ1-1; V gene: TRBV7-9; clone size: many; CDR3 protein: CASSRTQNTEAFF; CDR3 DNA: TGTGCCAGCAGCCGGACTCAGAACACTGAAGCTTTCTTT